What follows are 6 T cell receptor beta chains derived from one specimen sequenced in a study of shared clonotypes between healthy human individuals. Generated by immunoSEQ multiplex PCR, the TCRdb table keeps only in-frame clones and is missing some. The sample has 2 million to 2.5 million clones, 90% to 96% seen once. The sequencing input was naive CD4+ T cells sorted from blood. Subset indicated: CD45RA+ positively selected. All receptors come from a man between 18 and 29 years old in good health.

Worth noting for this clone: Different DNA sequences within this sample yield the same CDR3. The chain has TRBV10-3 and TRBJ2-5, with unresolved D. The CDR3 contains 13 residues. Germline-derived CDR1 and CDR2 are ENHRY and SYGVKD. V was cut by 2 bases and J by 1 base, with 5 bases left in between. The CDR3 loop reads CAISEVLQETQYF. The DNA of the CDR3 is TGTGCCATCAGTGAGGTGCTCCAAGAGACCCAGTACTTC.

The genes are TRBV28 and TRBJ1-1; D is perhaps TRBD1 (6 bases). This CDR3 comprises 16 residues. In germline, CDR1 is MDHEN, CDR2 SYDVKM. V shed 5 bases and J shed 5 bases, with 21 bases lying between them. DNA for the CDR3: TGTGCCAGCAGTACCCACCAAACAGGGCTAGTGACTGAAGCTTTCTTT. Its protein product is CASSTHQTGLVTEAFF.

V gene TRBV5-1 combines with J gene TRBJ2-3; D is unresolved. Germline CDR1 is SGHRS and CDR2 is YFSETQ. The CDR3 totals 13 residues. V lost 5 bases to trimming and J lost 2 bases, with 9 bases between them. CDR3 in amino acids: CASRRSDTDTQYF. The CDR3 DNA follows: TGCGCCAGCAGGCGGTCAGACACAGATACGCAGTATTTT. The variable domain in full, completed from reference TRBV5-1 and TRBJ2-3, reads KAGVTQTPRYLIKTRGQQVTLSCSPISGHRSVSWYQQTPGQGLQFLFEYFSETQRNKGNFPGRFSGRQFSNSRSEMNVSTLELGDSALYLCASRRSDTDTQYFGPGTRLTVL.

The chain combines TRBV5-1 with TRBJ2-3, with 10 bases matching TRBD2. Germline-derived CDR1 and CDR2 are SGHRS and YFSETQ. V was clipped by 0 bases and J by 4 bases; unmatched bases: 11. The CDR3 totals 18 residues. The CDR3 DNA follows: TGCGCCAGCAGCTTGGAGCCTAGCGGGAGATTTAGTCCAGATACGCAGTATTTT. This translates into CASSLEPSGRFSPDTQYF.

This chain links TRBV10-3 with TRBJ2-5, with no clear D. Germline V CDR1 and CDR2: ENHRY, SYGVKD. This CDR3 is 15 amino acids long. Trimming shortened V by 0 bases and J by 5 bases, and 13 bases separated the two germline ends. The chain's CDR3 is CAISESTIAAETQYF. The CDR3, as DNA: TGTGCCATCAGTGAGTCAACTATCGCGGCGGAGACCCAGTACTTC.

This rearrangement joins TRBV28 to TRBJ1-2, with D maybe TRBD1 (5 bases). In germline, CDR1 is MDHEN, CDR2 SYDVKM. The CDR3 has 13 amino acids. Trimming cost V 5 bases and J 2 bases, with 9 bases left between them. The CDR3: CASSGDGNYGYTF. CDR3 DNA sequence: TGTGCCAGCAGTGGGGACGGAAACTATGGCTACACCTTC.